This T cell receptor beta chain was captured by sequencing in a study of blood T cell repertoires in COVID-19. About the study: The study drew acute and convalescent COVID-19 samples from the United States, Italy and Spain. Sample material is recorded as cDNA or gDNA derived from T cells, B-cell-depleted T cells, or PBMCs.

Trimming took off 1 base at V and 5 bases at J, with 10 bases between the two ends. Germline V gene lookup returns CDR1 SGHRS and CDR2 YFSETQ. This CDR3 is 13 amino acids long. Produced via immunoSEQ multiplex PCR; TCRdb's table is partial and in-frame only. The sample lists 320,000 or so clones; about 88% were seen once. The participants were between about 18 and 100 years old and came from fewer than 25 US areas. Either two negative PCRs, clearance, or symptom resolution qualified Cohort 3 donors as recovered. This TCR was sampled from a woman between 25 and 40 years old who had recovered from COVID-19. Sequences were obtained from PBMCs or T cells enriched from blood (not recorded which). The chain uses TRBV5-1 and TRBJ2-7, with TRBD1 as a possible D gene (6 bases). This chain's CDR3 is CASSLQGFDEQYF. DNA of the CDR3: TGCGCCAGCAGCTTGCAGGGGTTCGACGAGCAGTACTTC.